This TCR beta chain was sequenced in a study of blood T cell repertoires in COVID-19. Turning to the study itself: Spain, Italy and the United States supplied samples that represented acute and convalescent COVID-19. The analysed material was cDNA or gDNA that came from T cells, B-cell-depleted T cells, or PBMCs.

Assay: immunoSEQ multiplex PCR; the TCRdb copy retains only in-frame clones and omits some. The sample lists about 81,000 clones; roughly 87% were seen once. The V end was cut by 0 bases, the J end by 0 bases, with 27 bases between. Looked up from germline, CDR1 is MNHEY and CDR2 is SVGEGT. The CDR3 is 21 amino acids. V and J are TRBV6-2 or TRBV6-3 and TRBJ2-7; D is possibly TRBD1 (5 bases). Sample: peripheral blood. This sequence was found in a woman of 80 years or more with active COVID-19. The CDR3 DNA sequence: TGTGCCAGCAGTTACTCGATACGGTCAGGGTCTATCCCCCCAGTCTCCTACGAGCAGTACTTC. Translated: CASSYSIRSGSIPPVSYEQYF.